The 2 T cell receptor beta chains below were found in one sample sequenced in a study of T cell responses to AZD1222 COVID-19 vaccine. Assay: immunoSEQ multiplex PCR; the TCRdb copy retains only in-frame clones and omits some. Of 65,000 to 100,000 clones in the sample, 65% to 85% are singletons; the top ten hold less than 25%. The sample here was peripheral blood, taken on day 0 of AZD1222 vaccination. The origin of the receptors is an adult in good health.

This clone was recorded only once. The chain employs TRBV30 and TRBJ2-7, with a possible D match to TRBD1 (6 bases). Germline-derived CDR1 and CDR2 are GTSNPN and SVGIG (reference sequence). The CDR3 is 16 amino acids. V was shortened by 5 bases and J by 7 bases, with 27 bases between the two germline ends. CDR3 bases: TGTGCCTGGTGGGCCTCTACAGGGAAGGGGTTATGGGAGCAGTACTTC. This gives the protein CAWWASTGKGLWEQYF.

CDR3: CASSPAYTGELFF. CDR3 coding DNA: TGTGCCAGCTCCCCGGCGTACACCGGGGAGCTGTTTTTT. The chain joins TRBV18 to TRBJ2-2; no reliable D call. The CDR3 is made up of 13 amino acids. The V gene's germline CDR1 is KGHSH and CDR2 LQKENI. V lost 6 bases and J lost 3, with 8 bases in between.